This TCR beta chain was recovered during a study of shared clonotypes between healthy human individuals. Sequencing used immunoSEQ multiplex PCR; TCRdb keeps in-frame clones, though not all of them. In the table there are around 990,000 clones, about 72% of which are singletons. The source of this sequence is a man aged 18-30 years in good health. Some clones in this sample may be carry-over from other donors' samples. What was sequenced was memory CD4+ T cells from PBMCs. Specified subset: CD45RA-negative fraction.

CDR3 residues: CASSLGDRGLNTQYF. The CDR3 DNA is TGTGCCAGCAGCTTAGGGGACAGGGGGCTAAATACGCAGTATTTT. The chain uses TRBV11-2 and TRBJ2-3; 12 nucleotides align to TRBD1. Trimming cost V 1 base and J 7 bases; bases outside gene matches: 3. The length of the CDR3 is 15 residues. The germline V gene encodes CDR1 SGHAT and CDR2 FQNNGV.